The entry that follows covers one T cell receptor beta chain sequence. Its cognate antigen is unknown. The data were taken from a study of long-term antiretroviral therapy in people with HIV. The overall study: Collection dates of the earliest samples fall about a decade before the 2015 immediate-ART recommendation.

There were roughly 0.95-10 million cryopreserved PBMC in the samples before DNA extraction. Researchers ran immunoSEQ v3.0 at survey level. The data were produced by immunoSEQ multiplex PCR, yet TCRdb's version contains in-frame clones alone and is incomplete. In the table there are fewer than 20,000 clones, roughly 73% of which are singletons. Study-wide points: Although diversity increased after ART, it remained lower than in transplant donor controls.

This TCR derives from a woman aged 40 to 49 with HIV. The material sequenced was unsorted PBMCs, taken at the start of antiretroviral therapy, before treatment.

The CDR3 DNA is TGTGCCTCTGGGGACAGCTCTTACTATGGCTACACCTTC. Translating gives CASGDSSYYGYTF. The chain links TRBV28 to TRBJ1-2; 7 bases agree with TRBD1. The CDR3 covers 13 residues. CDR1 is MDHEN and CDR2 is SYDVKM in the germline V gene. V shed 11 bases, J shed 3 bases, and the junction held 9 bases outside the gene matches.